This T cell receptor (beta chain) is from a study of shared clonotypes between healthy human individuals (dated by TCRdb to 2018 to 2021). Regarding the complete study: A few men and a couple of women, aged 18 to 49 years, made up the cohort. Per donor, three plates each were used for CD4 naive and CD4 memory, two for CD8 naive, and one for CD8 memory. To increase sequencing depth and limit assay-specific biases, TCR repertoire library preparation and sequencing were carried out by different laboratories using diverse techniques. Each donor's leukapheresis produced roughly between about 0.8 and 10 billion PBMCs. Blood TCR repertoires of about five healthy adults were deeply sequenced to estimate repertoire size and the extent of clonotype sharing between individuals. What the study reported, not specific to this receptor: Naive subsets generally had larger estimated clonotype richness than memory subsets. Higher generation probabilities were observed for clonotypes shared by all four sorted-subset donors than for non-shared clonotypes. Only blood was sampled, and tissue TCR repertoires likely differ from those in blood. When a handful of donors were compared, the shared fraction of clonotypes was around 5.1% for naive CD4, around 3.5% for naive CD8, 2% to 2.5% for memory CD4, and 0.4% for memory CD8. Pairwise subsampling led to the expectation that sequencing depth would affect the degree of clonotype sharing among donors. The small number of donors limited the genetic and exposure-history diversity represented. Incomplete sequencing was indicated by rarefaction of sorted-subset datasets, despite the large sequencing depth.

As concerns this clone: The target of this receptor is not known. Base qualities are not provided; no much larger clone lies one nucleotide away.

The germline V gene supplies CDR1 MNHNS and CDR2 SASEGT. Its CDR3 holds 17 amino acids, cysteine through phenylalanine. Here the CDR3 DNA is all that survives: 51 bases in frame from base 1. Trimming removed 4 bases from V and 7 bases from J; the gene matches leave 15 bases unexplained. CD8 naive samples were CD45RO-negative cells positively selected for CCR7, giving a CD45RA+CCR7+ population that excluded TemRA cells. Healthy HIV-negative adults with no recently reported acute infections or vaccinations were included as donors. All donors were Caucasian adults living in Nashville, Tennessee, USA. Blood was collected by leukapheresis, and PBMCs were isolated by Ficoll-Histopaque density gradient centrifugation and then cryopreserved in liquid nitrogen vapor phase. Analytical flow cytometry was used to check the purity and quantity of every magnetically sorted T cell population. Genomic DNA was isolated from each sorted fraction and quantified by UV absorbance on a Nanodrop 2000c.

TCR CDR3 regions were amplified from genomic DNA by multiplex PCR using the deep immunoSEQ assay. For each cell subset, the extracted genomic DNA was distributed evenly across all wells of several immunoSEQ 96-well plates, and each plate served as one replicate. Each replicate PCR for sorted subsets received about 220 ng genomic DNA, equal to tens of thousands of T cell genomes. Purified libraries were measured with a Qubit 3.0 fluorometer, size-checked on a Bioanalyzer 2100, and measured again with the KAPA Library Quantification kit. Every immunoSEQ 96-well plate was sequenced on a dedicated single-read 150-cycle Illumina NextSeq 550 flow cell. Processing in the source paper ran as follows. The immunoSEQ output contained only junctional sequences without quality scores, so filtering could not match that applied to full-length reads. To assign V/J genes and CDR3, sequences were annotated against IMGT germline references using PyIR, a Python wrapper for IgBLAST v1.9. Reads were removed for weak V/J assignments (E-value above 1e-6), missing CDR3, stop codons, out-of-frame junctions, or ambiguous translated residues. V3J clonotypes were defined as sequences sharing an identical inferred V gene, J gene, and CDR3 amino acid sequence. The percentage overlap between two repertoires was calculated by dividing the number of shared unique clonotypes by the size of the smaller repertoire. Repertoire richness was assessed with RTK rarefaction, the Chao1 estimator, and Recon v2.1 estimates of unobserved clonotypes. For all TCRbeta clonotypes obtained by the gDNA method from a few donors, generation probabilities were computed with OLGA. The clones in this table, taken by TCRdb from immuneACCESS, are in-frame only. Not every clone is retained; where verified, under half of the shortfall comes from an unresolved V gene, and the cause of the rest is unknown. D and trimming come from the DNA, and the V and J calls and clone size come from that table. This sample has around 1,900,000 clones in its table, and 90% to 95% of those were observed once. Less than 2% of the sample lies in the top ten.

This TCR was sampled from a man aged 18-30 years in good health. Some clones in this sample may be carry-over from other donors' samples. The chain couples TRBV6-1 to TRBJ1-2, with TRBD1 identical over 10 junction bases. The sequenced sample was naive CD8+ T cells from PBMCs. The sample's cell subset or site label, decoded: CD45RA+CCR7+. CDR3 loop: CASSAYLTGGGFSGYTF. The DNA reads TGTGCCAGCAGTGCGTACTTGACAGGGGGCGGTTTCTCTGGCTACACCTTC.